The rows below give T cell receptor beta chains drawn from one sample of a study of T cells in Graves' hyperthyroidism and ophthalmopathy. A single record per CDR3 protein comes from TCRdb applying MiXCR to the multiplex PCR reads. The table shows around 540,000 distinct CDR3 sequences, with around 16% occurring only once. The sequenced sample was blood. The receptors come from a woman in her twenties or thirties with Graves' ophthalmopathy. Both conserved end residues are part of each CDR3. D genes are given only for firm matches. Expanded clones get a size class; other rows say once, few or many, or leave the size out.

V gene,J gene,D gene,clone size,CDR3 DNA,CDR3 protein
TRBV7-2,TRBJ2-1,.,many,TGTGCCAGCAGCTCTGCCCTATACAATGAGCAGTTCTTC,CASSSALYNEQFF
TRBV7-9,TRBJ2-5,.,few,TGTGCCAGCAGCTTAATTCGTGAGGGAGGGACCCAGTACTTC,CASSLIREGGTQYF
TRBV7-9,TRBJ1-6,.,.,TGTGCCAGCAGCTTACGACTATCACCCCTCCACTTT,CASSLRLSPLHF
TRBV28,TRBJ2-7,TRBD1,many,TGTGCCAGCAGTTTAGGAACAGGGGGCATTTTGTACGAGCAGTACTTC,CASSLGTGGILYEQYF
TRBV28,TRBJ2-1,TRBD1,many,TGTGCCAGCAGTTTGTCGGTAGCACAGGGGAATGAGCAGTTCTTC,CASSLSVAQGNEQFF
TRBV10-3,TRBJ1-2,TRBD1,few,TGTGCCATCACCCTCGACAGGGGGTTTTATGGCTACACCTTC,CAITLDRGFYGYTF
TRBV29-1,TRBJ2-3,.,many,TGCAGCGTACTAACTACCGGGCTCACAGATACGCAGTATTTT,CSVLTTGLTDTQYF
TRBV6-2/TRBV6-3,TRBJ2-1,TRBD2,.,TGTGCCGCGGCTAGCGGGAGCCATGAGCAGTTCTTC,CAAASGSHEQFF
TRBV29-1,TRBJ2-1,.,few,TGCAGCGTTGAGTTCGAGGATAACAATGAGCAGTTCTTC,CSVEFEDNNEQFF
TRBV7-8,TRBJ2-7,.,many,TGTGCCAGCAGCTTATCGAATGGGGAGCAGTACTTC,CASSLSNGEQYF
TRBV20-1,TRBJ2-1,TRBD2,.,TGCAGTGCAACGGAATGGACTAGCGGGAGGGCCTTTGAGCAGTTCTTC,CSATEWTSGRAFEQFF
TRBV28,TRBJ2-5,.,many,TGTGCCAGCAGCCTACTCACCGGGGCCCAGTACTTC,CASSLLTGAQYF
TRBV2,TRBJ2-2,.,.,TGTGCCAGCAGGTCGGGGCTCCCCGGGGAGCTGTTTTTT,CASRSGLPGELFF
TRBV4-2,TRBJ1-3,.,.,TGTGCCAGCAGCCAAGATCGTAGGAGAAGCGGAAACACCATATATTTT,CASSQDRRRSGNTIYF
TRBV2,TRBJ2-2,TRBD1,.,TGTGCCACCTACGAGCAGGGGGTTGCCGCCGGGGAGCTGTTTTTT,CATYEQGVAAGELFF
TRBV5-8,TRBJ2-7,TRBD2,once,TGTGCCAGCAGCTTGGCTAGCGGGGTCGAGCAGTACTTC,CASSLASGVEQYF
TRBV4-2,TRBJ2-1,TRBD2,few,TGTGCCAGCAGCCCGACCAGGGACTACCTCAATGAGCAGTTCTTC,CASSPTRDYLNEQFF
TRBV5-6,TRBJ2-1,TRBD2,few,TGTGCCAGCAGCTTGTCGTCTAGCGGGACCTACAATGAGCAGTTCTTC,CASSLSSSGTYNEQFF
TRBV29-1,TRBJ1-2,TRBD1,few,TGCAGCGTCCTCGGGACAGGGGACCACTATGGCTACACCTTC,CSVLGTGDHYGYTF
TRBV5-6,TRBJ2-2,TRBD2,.,TGTGCCAGCAGCTTGTTTCTAGCGGGAGTCGGGGCGAACACCGGGGAGCTGTTTTTT,CASSLFLAGVGANTGELFF
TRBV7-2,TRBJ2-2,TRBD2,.,TGTGCCAGCAGTTCGAGAGCGGGAGTACTGGACACCGGGGAGCTGTTTTTT,CASSSRAGVLDTGELFF
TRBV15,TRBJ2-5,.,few,TGTGCCACCAGCAGAGGCGACCGAGAGACCCAGTACTTC,CATSRGDRETQYF
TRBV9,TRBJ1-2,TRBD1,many,TGTGCCAGCAGCTTTGGACAGGGGTATGGCTACACCTTC,CASSFGQGYGYTF
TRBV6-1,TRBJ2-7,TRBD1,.,TGTGCCAGCAGACGTTGGGGACAGCTCGGAGAGCAGTACTTC,CASRRWGQLGEQYF
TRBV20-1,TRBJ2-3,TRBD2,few,TGCAGTGCTAGAGACCGACTAGCGGGAGAGTCAGATACGCAGTATTTT,CSARDRLAGESDTQYF
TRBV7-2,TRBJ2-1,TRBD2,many,TGTGCCAGCAGCTTTGCCGGGACTAGCGGGAGGAGCTCCTACAATGAGCAGTTCTTC,CASSFAGTSGRSSYNEQFF
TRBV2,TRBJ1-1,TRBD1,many,TGTGCCAGCAGGACAGGGTATACTGAAGCTTTCTTT,CASRTGYTEAFF
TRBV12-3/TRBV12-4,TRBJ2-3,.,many,TGTGCCAGCAGTTTCGCGGGTCCGGTGACAGATACGCAGTATTTT,CASSFAGPVTDTQYF
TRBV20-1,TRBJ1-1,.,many,TGCAGTGCTAGAGGTTCGGGGGCCCCGGACACTGAAGCTTTCTTT,CSARGSGAPDTEAFF
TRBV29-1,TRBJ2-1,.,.,TGCAGCGGGGGGAGTTTCAATGAGCAGTTCTTC,CSGGSFNEQFF
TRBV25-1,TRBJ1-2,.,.,TGTGCCAGCAGTGAATGGTCCGGGACACCCGTGGAGGGCTACACCTTC,CASSEWSGTPVEGYTF
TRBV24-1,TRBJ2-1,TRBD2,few,TGTGCCACCAGTGATTTGAACAGCGGGAGGGCCCACAATGAGCAGTTCTTC,CATSDLNSGRAHNEQFF
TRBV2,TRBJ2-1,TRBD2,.,TGTGCCAGCAGGGGACCGGAGGGTAGCGGGAGGACCCACCAACCAAGCTCCTACAATGAGCAGTTCTTC,CASRGPEGSGRTHQPSSYNEQFF
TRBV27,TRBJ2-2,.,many,TGTGCCAGCAGTTTCACAGGGTGGAACACCGGGGAGCTGTTTTTT,CASSFTGWNTGELFF
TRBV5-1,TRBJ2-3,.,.,TGCGCCAGCAAGGGCACCACAGGCATAGATACGCAGTATTTT,CASKGTTGIDTQYF
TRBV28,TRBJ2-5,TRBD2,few,TGTGCCAGCCCCCCTACTAGCGGGCCCTGGGAGACCCAGTACTTC,CASPPTSGPWETQYF
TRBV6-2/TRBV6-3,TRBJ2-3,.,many,TGTGCCAGCCGTACTCCAGGACCGCTAATCGAGTCGCAGTATTTT,CASRTPGPLIESQYF
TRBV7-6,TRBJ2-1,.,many,TGTGCCAGCAGCCCAAGCGGTGATAATGAGCAGTTCTTC,CASSPSGDNEQFF
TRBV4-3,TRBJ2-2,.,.,TGCGCCAGCAGCCCCCCAAGCAGGGGAACCGGGGAGCTGTTTTTT,CASSPPSRGTGELFF
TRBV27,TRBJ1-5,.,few,TGTGCCAGCCGACCGGGACTAATTCAGCCCCAGCATTTT,CASRPGLIQPQHF
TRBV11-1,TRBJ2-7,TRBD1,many,TGTGCCAGCAGCTCCGGTGGAGGGACAGGATACTACGAGCAGTACTTC,CASSSGGGTGYYEQYF
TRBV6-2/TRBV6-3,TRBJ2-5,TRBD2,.,TGTGCCAGCAGTTACGGGACTAGCGGAGAGACCCAGTACTTC,CASSYGTSGETQYF
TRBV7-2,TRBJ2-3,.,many,TGTGCCAGCAGCTTAGCGCCTCCAGGGGCCACAGATACGCAGTATTTT,CASSLAPPGATDTQYF
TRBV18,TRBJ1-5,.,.,TGTGCCAGCTCCTTGGACCTTACCCCCGATCAGCCCCAGCATTTT,CASSLDLTPDQPQHF
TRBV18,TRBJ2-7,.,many,TGTGCCAGCTCACCCCAGGCTACCTACGAGCAGTACTTC,CASSPQATYEQYF
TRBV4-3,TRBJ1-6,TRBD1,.,TGCGCCAGCAGCAGAACCACACAGGGGGCTGGTTCACCCCTCCACTTT,CASSRTTQGAGSPLHF
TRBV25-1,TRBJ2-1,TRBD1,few,TGTGCCAGCAGTGCCGGGACAGGGGGCTACAATGAGCAGTTCTTC,CASSAGTGGYNEQFF
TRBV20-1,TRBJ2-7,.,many,TGCAGTGCTAGGCTGGACGTGGACCGCTACGAGCAGTACTTC,CSARLDVDRYEQYF
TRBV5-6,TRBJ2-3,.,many,TGTGCCAGCAGCTCGGCACCAGCACCCACAGATACGCAGTATTTT,CASSSAPAPTDTQYF
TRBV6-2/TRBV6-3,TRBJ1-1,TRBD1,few,TGTGCCAGCAGTTACTCCGGGACAGGGGGCCGGACTGACACTGAAGCTTTCTTT,CASSYSGTGGRTDTEAFF
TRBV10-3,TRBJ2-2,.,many,TGTGCTCTAGGAACAGCCTCGAACACCGGGGAGCTGTTTTTT,CALGTASNTGELFF
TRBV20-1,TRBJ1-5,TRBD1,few,TGCAGTGCTAGCCCGCCAGGGGGAAGACAGCCCCAGCATTTT,CSASPPGGRQPQHF
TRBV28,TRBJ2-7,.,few,TGTGCCAGCAGAGGGGGGAACGAGCAGTACTTC,CASRGGNEQYF
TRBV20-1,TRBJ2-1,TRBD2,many,TGCAGTGCTAGTCACCCAGCGGGAGTAGGTGAGCAGTTCTTC,CSASHPAGVGEQFF
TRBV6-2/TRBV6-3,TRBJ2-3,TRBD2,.,TGTGCCAGCAGTTACCGGACTAGCGGGAGCGCAGCTAGCACAGATACGCAGTATTTT,CASSYRTSGSAASTDTQYF